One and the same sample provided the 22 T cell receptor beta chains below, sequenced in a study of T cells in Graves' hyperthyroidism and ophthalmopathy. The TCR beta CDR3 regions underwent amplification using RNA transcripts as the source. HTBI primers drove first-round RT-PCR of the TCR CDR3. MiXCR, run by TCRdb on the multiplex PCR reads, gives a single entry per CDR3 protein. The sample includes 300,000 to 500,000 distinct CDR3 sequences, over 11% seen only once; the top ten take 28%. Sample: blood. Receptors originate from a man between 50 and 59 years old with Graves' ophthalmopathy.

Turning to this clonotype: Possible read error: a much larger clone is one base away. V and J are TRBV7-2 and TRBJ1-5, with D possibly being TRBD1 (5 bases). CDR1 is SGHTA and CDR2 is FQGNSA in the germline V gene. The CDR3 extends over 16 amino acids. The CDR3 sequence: CASGLWAGSGNQPQHF. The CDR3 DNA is TGTGCCAGCGGCTTATGGGCAGGGTCAGGCAATCAGCCCCAGCATTTT.

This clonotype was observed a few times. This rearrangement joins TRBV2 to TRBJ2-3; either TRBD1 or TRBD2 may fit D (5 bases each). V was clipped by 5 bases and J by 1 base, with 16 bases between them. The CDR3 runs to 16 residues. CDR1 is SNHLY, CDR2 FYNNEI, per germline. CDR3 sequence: CASSYTGTLGTDTQYF. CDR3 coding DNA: TGTGCCAGCAGTTACACCGGGACCCTCGGCACAGATACGCAGTATTTT.

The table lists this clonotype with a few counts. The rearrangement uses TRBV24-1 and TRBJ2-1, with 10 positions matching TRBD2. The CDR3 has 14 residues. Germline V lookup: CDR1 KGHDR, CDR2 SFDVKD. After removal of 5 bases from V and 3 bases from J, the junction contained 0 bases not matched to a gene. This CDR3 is CATSGTSGYNEQFF. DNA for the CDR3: TGTGCCACCAGTGGGACTAGCGGCTACAATGAGCAGTTCTTC.

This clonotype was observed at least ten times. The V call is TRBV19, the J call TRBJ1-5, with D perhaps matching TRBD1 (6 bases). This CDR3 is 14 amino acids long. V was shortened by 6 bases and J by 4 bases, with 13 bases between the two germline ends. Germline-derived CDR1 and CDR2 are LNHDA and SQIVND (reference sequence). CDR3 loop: CASSRTVANQPQHF. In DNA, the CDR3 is TGTGCCAGTAGCAGGACAGTCGCTAATCAGCCCCAGCATTTT. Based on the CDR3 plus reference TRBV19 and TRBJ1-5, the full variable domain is DGGITQSPKYLFRKEGQNVTLSCEQNLNHDAMYWYRQDPGQGLRLIYYSQIVNDFQKGDIAEGYSVSREKKESFPLTVTSAQKNPTAFYLCASSRTVANQPQHFGDGTRLSIL.

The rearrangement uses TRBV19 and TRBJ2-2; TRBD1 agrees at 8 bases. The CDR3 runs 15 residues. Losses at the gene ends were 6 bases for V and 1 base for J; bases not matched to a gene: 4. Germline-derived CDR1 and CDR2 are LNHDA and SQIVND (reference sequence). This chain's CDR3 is CASSSDRVNTGELFF. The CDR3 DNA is TGTGCCAGTAGCTCGGACAGGGTGAACACCGGGGAGCTGTTTTTT.

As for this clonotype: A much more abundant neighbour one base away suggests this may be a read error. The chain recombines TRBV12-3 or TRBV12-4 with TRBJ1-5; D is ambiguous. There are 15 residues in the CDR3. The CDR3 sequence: CASSTTAGGNQPQRF. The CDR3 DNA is TGTGCCAGCAGTACTACTGCGGGCGGCAATCAGCCCCAGCGTTTT.

CDR3 sequence: CASSAGLAFIPQETQYF. The CDR3 DNA sequence: TGTGCCAGCAGCGCGGGACTAGCGTTCATTCCCCAAGAGACCCAGTACTTC. The chain carries TRBV9 and TRBJ2-5, with 10 bases that match TRBD2. V trimming: 3 bases; J trimming: 1 base; junction bases outside the gene matches: 9. The CDR3 is made up of 17 amino acids. Germline CDR1 and CDR2: SGDLS and YYNGEE. Complete variable domain (other parts from reference TRBV9 and TRBJ2-5): DSGVTQTPKHLITATGQRVTLRCSPRSGDLSVYWYQQSLDQGLQFLIQYYNGEERAKGNILERFSAQQFPDLHSELNLSSLELGDSALYFCASSAGLAFIPQETQYFGPGTRLLVL.

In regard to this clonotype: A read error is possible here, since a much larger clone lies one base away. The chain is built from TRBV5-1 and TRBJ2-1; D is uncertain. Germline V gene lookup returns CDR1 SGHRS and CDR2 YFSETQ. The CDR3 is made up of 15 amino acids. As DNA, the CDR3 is TGCGCCAGCGGCTTGACGGCGAGCTCCTACAATGAGCAGTTCTTC. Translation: CASGLTASSYNEQFF.

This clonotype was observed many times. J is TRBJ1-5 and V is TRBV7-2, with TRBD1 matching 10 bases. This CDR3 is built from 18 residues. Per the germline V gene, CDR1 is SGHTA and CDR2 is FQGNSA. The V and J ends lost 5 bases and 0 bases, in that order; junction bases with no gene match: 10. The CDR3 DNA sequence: TGTGCCAGCAGCCCCCTCCGGGACAGGGGTTATAGCAATCAGCCCCAGCATTTT. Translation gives CASSPLRDRGYSNQPQHF.

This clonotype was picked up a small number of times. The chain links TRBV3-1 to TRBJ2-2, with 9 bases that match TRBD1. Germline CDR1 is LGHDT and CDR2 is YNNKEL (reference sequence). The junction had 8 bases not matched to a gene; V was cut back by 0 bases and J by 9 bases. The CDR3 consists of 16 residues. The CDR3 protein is CASSQEPTGGFRELFF. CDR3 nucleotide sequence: TGTGCCAGCAGCCAAGAACCGACAGGGGGGTTTAGGGAGCTGTTTTTT.

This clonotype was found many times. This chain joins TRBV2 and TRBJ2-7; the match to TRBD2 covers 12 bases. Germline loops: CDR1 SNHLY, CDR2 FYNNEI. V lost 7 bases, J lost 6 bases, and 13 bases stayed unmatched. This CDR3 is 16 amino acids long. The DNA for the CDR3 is TGTGCCAGCACTAGACTAGCGGGAGTTGGCCTTGGCGAGCAGTACTTC. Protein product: CASTRLAGVGLGEQYF.

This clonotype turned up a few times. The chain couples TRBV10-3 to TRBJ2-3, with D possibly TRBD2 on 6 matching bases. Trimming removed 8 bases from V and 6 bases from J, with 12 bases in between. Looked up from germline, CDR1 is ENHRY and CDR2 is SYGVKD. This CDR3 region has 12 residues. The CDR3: CAIRRDPDTQYF. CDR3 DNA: TGTGCCATCCGGAGGGATCCCGATACGCAGTATTTT.

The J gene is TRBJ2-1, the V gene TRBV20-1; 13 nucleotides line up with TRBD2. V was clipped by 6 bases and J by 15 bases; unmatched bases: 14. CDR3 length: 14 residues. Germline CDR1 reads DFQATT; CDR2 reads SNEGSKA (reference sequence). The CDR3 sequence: CSASPGTSGASGFF. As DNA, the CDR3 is TGCAGTGCCAGTCCCGGGACTAGCGGGGCGTCGGGGTTCTTC.

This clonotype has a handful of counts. The CDR3: CASSLVWRSTYNEQFF. The CDR3 nucleotides read TGCGCCAGCAGCTTGGTGTGGAGGAGCACCTACAATGAGCAGTTCTTC. This chain uses TRBV5-1 with TRBJ2-1; tentative D call: TRBD2 (5 bases). Per the germline V gene, CDR1 is SGHRS and CDR2 is YFSETQ. This CDR3 region has 16 residues. V gave up 0 bases and J gave up 2 bases, with 12 bases separating them.

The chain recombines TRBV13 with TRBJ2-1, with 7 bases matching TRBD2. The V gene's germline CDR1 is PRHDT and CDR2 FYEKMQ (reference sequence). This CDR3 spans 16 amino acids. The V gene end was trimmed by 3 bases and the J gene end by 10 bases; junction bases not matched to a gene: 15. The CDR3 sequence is CASSFVGRENEGEQFF. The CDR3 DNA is TGTGCCAGCAGCTTCGTGGGGCGGGAGAATGAAGGCGAGCAGTTCTTC.

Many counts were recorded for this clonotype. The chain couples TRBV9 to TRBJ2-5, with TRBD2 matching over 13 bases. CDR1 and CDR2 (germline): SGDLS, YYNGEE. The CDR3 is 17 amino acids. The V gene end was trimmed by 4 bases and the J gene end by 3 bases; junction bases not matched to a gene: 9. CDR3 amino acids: CASSPVRGLAGKETQYF. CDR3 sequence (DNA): TGTGCCAGCAGCCCAGTAAGGGGACTAGCGGGAAAAGAGACCCAGTACTTC. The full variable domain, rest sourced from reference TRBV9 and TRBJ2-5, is DSGVTQTPKHLITATGQRVTLRCSPRSGDLSVYWYQQSLDQGLQFLIQYYNGEERAKGNILERFSAQQFPDLHSELNLSSLELGDSALYFCASSPVRGLAGKETQYFGPGTRLLVL.

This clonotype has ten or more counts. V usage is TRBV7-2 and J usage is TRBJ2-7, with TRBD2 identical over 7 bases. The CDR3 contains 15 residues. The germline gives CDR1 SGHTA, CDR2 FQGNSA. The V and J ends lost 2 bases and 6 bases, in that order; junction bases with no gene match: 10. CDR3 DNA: TGTGCCAGCAGCTTATCCGGCGGGAGTCCTCTCGAGCAGTACTTC. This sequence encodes CASSLSGGSPLEQYF.

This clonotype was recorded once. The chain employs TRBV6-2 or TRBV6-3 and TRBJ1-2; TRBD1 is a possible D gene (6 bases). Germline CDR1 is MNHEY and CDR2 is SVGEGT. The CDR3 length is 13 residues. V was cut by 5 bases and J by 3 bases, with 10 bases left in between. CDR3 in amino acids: CASSRRGYYGYTF. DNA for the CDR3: TGTGCCAGCAGTCGCAGGGGTTACTATGGCTACACCTTC.

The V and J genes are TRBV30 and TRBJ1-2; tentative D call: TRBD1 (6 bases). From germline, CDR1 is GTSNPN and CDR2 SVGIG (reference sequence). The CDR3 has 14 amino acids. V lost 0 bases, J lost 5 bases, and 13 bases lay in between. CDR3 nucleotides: TGTGCCTGGAGTGTTGGGGGCTCTTTATATGGCTACACCTTC. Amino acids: CAWSVGGSLYGYTF.

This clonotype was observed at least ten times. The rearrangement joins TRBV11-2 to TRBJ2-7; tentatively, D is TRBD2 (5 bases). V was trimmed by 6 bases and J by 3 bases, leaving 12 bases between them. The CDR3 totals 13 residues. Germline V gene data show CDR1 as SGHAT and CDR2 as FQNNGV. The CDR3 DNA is TGTGCCAGCAGTCTCCCCGGGGACTACGAGCAGTACTTC. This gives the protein CASSLPGDYEQYF.

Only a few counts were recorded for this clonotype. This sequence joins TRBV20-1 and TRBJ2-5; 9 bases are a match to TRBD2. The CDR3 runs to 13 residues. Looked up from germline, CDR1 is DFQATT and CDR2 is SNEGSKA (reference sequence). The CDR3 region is CSLAGRLRETQYF. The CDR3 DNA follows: TGCAGCCTAGCGGGACGCCTTAGGGAGACCCAGTACTTC.

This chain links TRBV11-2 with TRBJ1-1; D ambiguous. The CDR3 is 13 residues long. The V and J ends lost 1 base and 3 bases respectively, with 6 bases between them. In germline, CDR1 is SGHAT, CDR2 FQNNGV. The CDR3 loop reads CASSLAWDTEAFF. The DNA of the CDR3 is TGTGCCAGCAGCTTAGCCTGGGACACTGAAGCTTTCTTT.